These T cell receptor beta chains were read from a single sample in a study of cytomegalovirus exposure and HLA in healthy donors. Assay: immunoSEQ multiplex PCR; the TCRdb copy retains only in-frame clones and omits some. Seen here are 35,000 to 50,000 clones, under 95% observed once, and the top ten hold roughly 2.1%. Sequenced material: PBMCs. These receptors all stem from a young woman in good health and CMV-seronegative. Both conserved end residues are part of each CDR3.

>TRBJ2-3|16|TRBV9
CASSPAGTPSTDTQYF
>TRBJ2-3|14|TRBV7-3
CASSPTGGEDTQYF
>TRBJ1-5|14|TRBV2
CASSPIGELQPQHF
>TRBJ1-3|13|TRBV15
CATRRSSGNTIYF
>TRBJ1-5|13|TRBV29-1
CSVTGTGNQPQHF
>TRBJ2-1|14|TRBV5-1
CASSRGLAQDEQFF
>TRBJ1-1|15|TRBV6-5
CASSYGAGGYTEAFF
>TRBJ2-7|11|TRBV20-1
CSASRLYEQYF
>TRBJ1-4|16|TRBV7-9
CASSYRAATANEKLFF
>TRBJ2-5|12|TRBV10-3
CATHGTEETQYF
>TRBJ2-2|15|TRBV7-9
CASSLGVAGAGELFF
>TRBJ2-1|15|TRBV21-1
CASSKAISSYNEQFF
>TRBJ1-1|17|TRBV6-1
CASSGGQGRVMNTEAFF
>TRBJ1-1|12|TRBV28
CASSAGFAEAFF
>TRBJ2-3|15|TRBV6-1
CASSESQGPTDTQYF
>TRBJ1-3|16|TRBV28
CASNSQGMGFGNTIYF
>TRBJ2-7|19|TRBV11-2
CASSLVPAGDRFGGYEQYF
>TRBJ2-7|15|TRBV4-1
CASSYDSLSTYEQYF
>TRBJ1-5|14|TRBV30
CAWSTGTGTQPQHF
>TRBJ2-1|15|TRBV28
CASSLTLNSYNEQFF
>TRBJ1-1|15|TRBV30
CAWDTEDLMNTEAFF
>TRBJ1-6|16|TRBV7-6
CASSLEPTSHGSPLHF
>TRBJ1-1|11|TRBV30
CAGQGAFVAFF
>TRBJ1-5|15|TRBV28
CASSKTGVSNQPQHF
>TRBJ1-2|15|TRBV29-1
CSVEDRGGKGHGYTF
>TRBJ2-7|15|TRBV18
CASSPQGASSGEQYF
>TRBJ2-2|15|TRBV7-9
CASIQDWKNTGELFF
>TRBJ2-4|16|TRBV4-1
CASSIQSGTGQNIQYF
>TRBJ2-2|17|TRBV5-1
CASSLDRWGLVAGELFF
>TRBJ1-6|13|TRBV2
CASSGQSRAPLHF
>TRBJ1-2|15|TRBV7-8
CASSLADRGTYGYTF
>TRBJ2-1|9|TRBV20-1
CSAGNEQFF
>TRBJ2-2|15|TRBV7-8
CASSLRAANTGELFF
>TRBJ1-1|13|TRBV30
CAWSKSASPEAFF